This T cell receptor beta chain stems from a study of shared clonotypes between healthy human individuals. Original handling: Because ImmunoSEQ provided only junction sequences with no quality scores, the filtering differed. Clones were sequenced by immunoSEQ multiplex PCR, and TCRdb holds only the in-frame ones, with some missing. The DNA gave D and trimming, while V, J and clone size come from that table. The table has more than 550,000 clones, about 92% seen once. Comments on this clone: Its specificity is not known.

Whole-study findings and limits: The study drew on few donors, limiting represented genetic and exposure-history diversity. Generation probabilities were higher for clonotypes shared across all four sorted-subset donors than for unshared ones. Sampling involved blood alone; tissue repertoires likely differ.

This clonotype originated in a man between 18 and 29 years old in good health. Some clones in this sample may be carry-over from other donors' samples. Sequencing was done on a sample of memory CD8+ T cells from PBMCs. The subset denotes: CD45RO+ cells pooled with CCR7-negative TemRA cells.

CDR3 coding DNA: TGTGCCAGCAGTCCCCGGGACAGGGCAACCTACGAGCAGTACTTC. It codes for CASSPRDRATYEQYF. This chain links TRBV27 with TRBJ2-7; 9 bases are shared with TRBD1. Per the germline V gene, CDR1 is MNHEY and CDR2 is SMNVEV (reference sequence). Unmatched junction bases numbered 7, after V lost 5 bases and J lost 2 bases. This CDR3 comprises 15 residues.